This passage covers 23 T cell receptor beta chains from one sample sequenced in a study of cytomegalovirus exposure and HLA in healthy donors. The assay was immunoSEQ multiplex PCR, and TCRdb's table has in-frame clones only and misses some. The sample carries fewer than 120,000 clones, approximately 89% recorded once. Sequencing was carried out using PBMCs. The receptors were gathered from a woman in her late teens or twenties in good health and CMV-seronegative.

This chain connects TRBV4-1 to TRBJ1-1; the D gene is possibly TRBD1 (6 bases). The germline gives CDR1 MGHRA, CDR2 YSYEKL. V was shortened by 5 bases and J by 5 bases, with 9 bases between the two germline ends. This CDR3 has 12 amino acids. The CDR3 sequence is CASSSQGTEAFF. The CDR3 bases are TGCGCCAGCAGCTCACAGGGAACTGAAGCTTTCTTT.

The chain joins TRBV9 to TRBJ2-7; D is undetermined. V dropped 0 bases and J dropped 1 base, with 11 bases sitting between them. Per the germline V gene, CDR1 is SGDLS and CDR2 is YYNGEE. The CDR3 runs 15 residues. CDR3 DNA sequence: TGTGCCAGCAGCGTAGATGAGTCTCAATCCTACGAGCAGTACTTC. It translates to CASSVDESQSYEQYF.

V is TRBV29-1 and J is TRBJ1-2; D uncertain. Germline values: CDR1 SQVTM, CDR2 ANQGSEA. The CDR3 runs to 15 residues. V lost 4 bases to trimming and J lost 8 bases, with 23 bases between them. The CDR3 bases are TGCAGCGTTGTTGGGCGGGTCTCATCAATAAGGGGCTACACCTTC. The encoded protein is CSVVGRVSSIRGYTF.

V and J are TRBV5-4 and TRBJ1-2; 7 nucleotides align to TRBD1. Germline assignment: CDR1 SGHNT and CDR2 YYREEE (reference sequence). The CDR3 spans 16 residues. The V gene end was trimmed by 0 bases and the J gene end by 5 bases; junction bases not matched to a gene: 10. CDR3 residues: CASSLGSAGGSYGYTF. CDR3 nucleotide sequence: TGTGCCAGCAGCTTGGGGTCGGCAGGGGGTTCGTATGGCTACACCTTC.

DNA for the CDR3: TGTGCCAGCGTCGACGGGTATGGCACCGGGGAGCTGTTTTTT. It encodes CASVDGYGTGELFF. V usage is TRBV6-4 and J usage is TRBJ2-2, with unresolved D. The CDR3 runs 14 residues. Germline CDR1 MRHNA, CDR2 SNTAGT. Trimming removed 8 bases at V and 4 bases at J, with 14 bases between.

CDR3 nucleotides: TGTGCCACCAGCCGGTCGAGGGACTCTAATGAAAAACTGTTTTTT. The encoded protein is CATSRSRDSNEKLFF. The rearrangement uses TRBV15 and TRBJ1-4, with a possible D match to TRBD1 (5 bases). The CDR3 extends over 15 amino acids. Trimming stripped 5 bases from V and 3 bases from J, with 13 bases between. In germline, CDR1 is LNHNV, CDR2 YYDKDF (reference sequence).

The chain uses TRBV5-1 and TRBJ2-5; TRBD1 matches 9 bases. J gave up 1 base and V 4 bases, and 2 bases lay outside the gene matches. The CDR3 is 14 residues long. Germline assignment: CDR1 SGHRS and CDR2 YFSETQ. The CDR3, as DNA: TGCGCCAGCAGCGCGACAGGGGGCCAAGAGACCCAGTACTTC. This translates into CASSATGGQETQYF. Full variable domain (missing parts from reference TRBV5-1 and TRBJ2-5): KAGVTQTPRYLIKTRGQQVTLSCSPISGHRSVSWYQQTPGQGLQFLFEYFSETQRNKGNFPGRFSGRQFSNSRSEMNVSTLELGDSALYLCASSATGGQETQYFGPGTRLLVL.

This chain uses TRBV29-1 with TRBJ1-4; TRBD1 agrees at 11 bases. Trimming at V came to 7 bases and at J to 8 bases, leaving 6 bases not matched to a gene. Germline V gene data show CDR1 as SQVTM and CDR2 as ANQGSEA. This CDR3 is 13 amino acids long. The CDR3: CSALDRGHEKLFF. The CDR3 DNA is TGCAGCGCATTGGACAGGGGGCACGAAAAACTGTTTTTT.

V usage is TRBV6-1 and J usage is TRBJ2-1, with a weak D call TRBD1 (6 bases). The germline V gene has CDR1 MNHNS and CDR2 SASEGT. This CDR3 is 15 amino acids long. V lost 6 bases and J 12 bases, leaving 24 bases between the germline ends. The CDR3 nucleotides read TGTGCCAGCAGGGACCTAGGGGGACACTCCCTGGGGCAGTTCTTC. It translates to CASRDLGGHSLGQFF.

The CDR3 DNA reads as TGCGCCAGCAGCCCCGGAGATTATGGCTACACCTTC. Protein product: CASSPGDYGYTF. The V gene is TRBV4-3, the J gene TRBJ1-2; no clear D. V lost 4 bases and J lost 5, with 8 bases in between. The CDR3 runs 12 residues. Germline V gives CDR1 LGHNA, CDR2 YSLEER.

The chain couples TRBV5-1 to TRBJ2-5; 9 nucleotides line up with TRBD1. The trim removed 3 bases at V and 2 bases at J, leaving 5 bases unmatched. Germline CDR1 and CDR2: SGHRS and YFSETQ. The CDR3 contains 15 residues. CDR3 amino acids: CASSSGQGLQETQYF. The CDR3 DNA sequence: TGCGCCAGCAGCTCCGGACAGGGGTTACAAGAGACCCAGTACTTC.

CDR3 in amino acids: CASSARTGLAKNIQYF. For the CDR3, the DNA is TGTGCCAGCAGCGCCCGGACAGGCTTGGCCAAAAACATTCAGTACTTC. The chain is built from TRBV9 and TRBJ2-4, with 7 bases fitting TRBD1. Germline V CDR1 and CDR2: SGDLS, YYNGEE. The CDR3 length is 16 residues. After removal of 3 bases from V and 1 base from J, the junction contained 7 bases not matched to a gene.

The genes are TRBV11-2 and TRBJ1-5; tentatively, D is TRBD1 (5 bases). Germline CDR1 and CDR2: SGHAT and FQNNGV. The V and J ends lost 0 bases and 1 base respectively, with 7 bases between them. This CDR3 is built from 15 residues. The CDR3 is CASSLEAGSNQPQHF. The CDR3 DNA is TGTGCCAGCAGCTTAGAAGCAGGGAGCAATCAGCCCCAGCATTTT.

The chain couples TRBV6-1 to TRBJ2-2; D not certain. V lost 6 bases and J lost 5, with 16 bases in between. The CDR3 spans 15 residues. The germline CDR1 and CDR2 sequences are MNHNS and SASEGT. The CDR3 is CASRAEIVITGELFF. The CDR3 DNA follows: TGTGCCAGCAGGGCGGAGATAGTAATAACCGGGGAGCTGTTTTTT.

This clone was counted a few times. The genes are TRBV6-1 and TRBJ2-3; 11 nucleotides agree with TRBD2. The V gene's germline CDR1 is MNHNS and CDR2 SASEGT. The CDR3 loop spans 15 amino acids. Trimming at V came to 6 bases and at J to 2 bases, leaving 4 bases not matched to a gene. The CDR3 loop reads CASSPLAGDTDTQYF. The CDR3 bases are TGTGCCAGCAGCCCACTAGCGGGGGACACAGATACGCAGTATTTT.

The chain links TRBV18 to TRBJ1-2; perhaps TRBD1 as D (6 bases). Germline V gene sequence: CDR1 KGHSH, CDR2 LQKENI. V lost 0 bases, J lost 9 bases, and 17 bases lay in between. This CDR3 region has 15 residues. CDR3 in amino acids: CASSPPRQVGWSYTF. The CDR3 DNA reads TGTGCCAGCTCACCACCACGACAGGTCGGATGGAGCTACACCTTC. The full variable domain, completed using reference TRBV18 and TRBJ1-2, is NAGVMQNPRHLVRRRGQEARLRCSPMKGHSHVYWYRQLPEEGLKFMVYLQKENIIDESGMPKERFSAEFPKEGPSILRIQQVVRGDSAAYFCASSPPRQVGWSYTFGSGTRLTVV.

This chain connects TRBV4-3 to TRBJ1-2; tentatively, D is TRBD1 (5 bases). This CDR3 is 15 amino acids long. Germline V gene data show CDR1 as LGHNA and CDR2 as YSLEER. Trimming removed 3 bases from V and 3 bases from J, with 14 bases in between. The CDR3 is CASSQGTGFHYGYTF. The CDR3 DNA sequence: TGCGCCAGCAGCCAGGGGACTGGGTTTCACTATGGCTACACCTTC.

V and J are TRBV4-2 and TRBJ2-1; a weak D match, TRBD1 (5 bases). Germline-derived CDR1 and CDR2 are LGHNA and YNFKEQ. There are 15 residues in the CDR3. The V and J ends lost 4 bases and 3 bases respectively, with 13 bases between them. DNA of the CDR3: TGTGCCAGCAGCCCCACAGGTGGCAACTACAATGAGCAGTTCTTC. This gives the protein CASSPTGGNYNEQFF.

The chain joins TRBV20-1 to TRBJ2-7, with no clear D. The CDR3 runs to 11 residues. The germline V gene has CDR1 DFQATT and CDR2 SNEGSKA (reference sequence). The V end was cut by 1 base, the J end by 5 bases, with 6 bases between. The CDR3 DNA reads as TGCAGTGCTAGAGGGTCAGACGAGCAGTACTTC. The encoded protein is CSARGSDEQYF.

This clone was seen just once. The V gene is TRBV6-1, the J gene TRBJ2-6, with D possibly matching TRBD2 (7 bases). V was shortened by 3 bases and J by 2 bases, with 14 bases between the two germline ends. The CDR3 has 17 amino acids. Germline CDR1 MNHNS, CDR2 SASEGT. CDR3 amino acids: CASSDTRGGAGANVLTF. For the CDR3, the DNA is TGTGCCAGCAGTGACACGAGGGGGGGAGCTGGGGCCAACGTCCTGACTTTC.

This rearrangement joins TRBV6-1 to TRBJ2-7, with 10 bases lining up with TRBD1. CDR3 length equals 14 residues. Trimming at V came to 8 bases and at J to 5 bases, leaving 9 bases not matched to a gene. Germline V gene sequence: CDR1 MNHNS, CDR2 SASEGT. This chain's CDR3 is CASQRRDRGDEQYF. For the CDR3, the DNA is TGTGCCAGCCAAAGGCGGGACAGGGGTGACGAGCAGTACTTC.

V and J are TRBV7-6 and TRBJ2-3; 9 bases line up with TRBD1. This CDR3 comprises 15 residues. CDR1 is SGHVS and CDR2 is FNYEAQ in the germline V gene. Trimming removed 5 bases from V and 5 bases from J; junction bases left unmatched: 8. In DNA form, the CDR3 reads TGTGCCAGCAGCCACGGGACAGGGACGCGAGATACGCAGTATTTT. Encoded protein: CASSHGTGTRDTQYF. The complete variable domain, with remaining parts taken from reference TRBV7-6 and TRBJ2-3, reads GAGVSQSPRYKVTKRGQDVALRCDPISGHVSLYWYRQALGQGPEFLTYFNYEAQQDKSGLPNDRFSAERPEGSISTLTIQRTEQRDSAMYRCASSHGTGTRDTQYFGPGTRLTVL.

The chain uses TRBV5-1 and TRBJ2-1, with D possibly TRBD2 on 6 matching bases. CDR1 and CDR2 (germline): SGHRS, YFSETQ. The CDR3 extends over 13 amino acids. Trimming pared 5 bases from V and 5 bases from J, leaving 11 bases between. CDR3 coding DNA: TGCGCCAGCAGTCCGGAGGGACACAATGAGCAGTTCTTC. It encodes CASSPEGHNEQFF.